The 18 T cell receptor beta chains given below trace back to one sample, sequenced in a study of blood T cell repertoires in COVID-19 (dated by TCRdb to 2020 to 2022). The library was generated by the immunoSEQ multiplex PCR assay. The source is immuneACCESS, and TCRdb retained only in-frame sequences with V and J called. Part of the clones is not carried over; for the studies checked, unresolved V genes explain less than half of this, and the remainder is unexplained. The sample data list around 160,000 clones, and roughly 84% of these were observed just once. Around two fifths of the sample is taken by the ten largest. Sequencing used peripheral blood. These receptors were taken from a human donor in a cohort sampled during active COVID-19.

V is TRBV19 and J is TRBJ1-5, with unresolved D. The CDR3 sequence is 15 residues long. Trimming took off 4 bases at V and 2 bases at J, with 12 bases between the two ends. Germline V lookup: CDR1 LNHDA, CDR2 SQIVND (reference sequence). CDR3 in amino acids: CASSTTREGNQPQHF. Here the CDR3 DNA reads TGTGCCAGTAGTACCACGAGGGAGGGCAATCAGCCCCAGCATTTT. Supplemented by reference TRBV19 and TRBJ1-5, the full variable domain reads DGGITQSPKYLFRKEGQNVTLSCEQNLNHDAMYWYRQDPGQGLRLIYYSQIVNDFQKGDIAEGYSVSREKKESFPLTVTSAQKNPTAFYLCASSTTREGNQPQHFGDGTRLSIL.

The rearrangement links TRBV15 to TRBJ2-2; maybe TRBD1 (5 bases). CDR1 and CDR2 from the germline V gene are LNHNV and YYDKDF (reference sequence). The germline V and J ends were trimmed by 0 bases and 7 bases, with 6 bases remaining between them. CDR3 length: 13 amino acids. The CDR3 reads CATSRDRVGELFF. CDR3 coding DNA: TGTGCCACCAGCAGAGACAGGGTCGGGGAGCTGTTTTTT.

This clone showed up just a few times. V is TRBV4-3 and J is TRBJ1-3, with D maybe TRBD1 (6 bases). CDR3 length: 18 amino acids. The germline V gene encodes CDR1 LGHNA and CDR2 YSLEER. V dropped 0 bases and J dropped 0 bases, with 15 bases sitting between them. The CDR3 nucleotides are TGCGCCAGCAGCCAAGAGGGGGCCCTTGCCTTCTCTGGAAACACCATATATTTT. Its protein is CASSQEGALAFSGNTIYF.

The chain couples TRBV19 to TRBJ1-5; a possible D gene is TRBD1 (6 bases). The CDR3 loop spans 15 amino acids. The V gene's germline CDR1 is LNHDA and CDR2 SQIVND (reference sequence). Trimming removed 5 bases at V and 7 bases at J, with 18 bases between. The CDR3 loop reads CASSQLRGWEQPQHF. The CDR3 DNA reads TGTGCCAGTAGTCAACTCAGGGGTTGGGAGCAGCCCCAGCATTTT. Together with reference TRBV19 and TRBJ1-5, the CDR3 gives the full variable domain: DGGITQSPKYLFRKEGQNVTLSCEQNLNHDAMYWYRQDPGQGLRLIYYSQIVNDFQKGDIAEGYSVSREKKESFPLTVTSAQKNPTAFYLCASSQLRGWEQPQHFGDGTRLSIL.

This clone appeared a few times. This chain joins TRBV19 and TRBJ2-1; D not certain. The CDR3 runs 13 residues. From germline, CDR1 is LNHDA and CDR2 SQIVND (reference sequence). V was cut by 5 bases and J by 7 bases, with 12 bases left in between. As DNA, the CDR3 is TGTGCCAGTAGTTCAATCACTGCGAATGAGCAGTTCTTC. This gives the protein CASSSITANEQFF.

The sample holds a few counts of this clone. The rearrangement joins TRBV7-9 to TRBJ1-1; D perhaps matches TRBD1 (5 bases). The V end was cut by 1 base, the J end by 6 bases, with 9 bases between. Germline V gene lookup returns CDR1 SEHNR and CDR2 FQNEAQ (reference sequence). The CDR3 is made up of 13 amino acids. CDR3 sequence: CASSLGGRAEAFF. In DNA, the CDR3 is TGTGCCAGCAGCTTAGGGGGGAGGGCTGAAGCTTTCTTT.

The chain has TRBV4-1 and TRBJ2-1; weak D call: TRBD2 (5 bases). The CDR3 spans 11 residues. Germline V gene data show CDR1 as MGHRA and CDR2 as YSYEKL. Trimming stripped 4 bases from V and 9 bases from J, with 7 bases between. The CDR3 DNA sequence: TGCGCCAGCAGCCCCGGGGTTGAGCAGTTCTTC. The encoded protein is CASSPGVEQFF.

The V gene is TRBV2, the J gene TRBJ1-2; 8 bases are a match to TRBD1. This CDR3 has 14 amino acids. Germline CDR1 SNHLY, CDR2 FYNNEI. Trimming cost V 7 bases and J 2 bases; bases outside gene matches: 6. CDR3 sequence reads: CASNEQGANYGYTF. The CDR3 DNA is TGTGCCAGCAACGAGCAGGGGGCAAACTATGGCTACACCTTC.

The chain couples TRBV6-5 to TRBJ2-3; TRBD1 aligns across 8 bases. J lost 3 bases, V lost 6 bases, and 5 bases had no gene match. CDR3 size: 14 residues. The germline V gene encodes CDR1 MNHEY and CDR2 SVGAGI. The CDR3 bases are TGTGCCAGCAGGACAGGGGAAGGGACAGATACGCAGTATTTT. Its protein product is CASRTGEGTDTQYF.

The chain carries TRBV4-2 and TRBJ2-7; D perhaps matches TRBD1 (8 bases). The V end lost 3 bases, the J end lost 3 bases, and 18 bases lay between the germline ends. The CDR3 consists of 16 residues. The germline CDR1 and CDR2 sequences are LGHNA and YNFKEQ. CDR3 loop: CASSHRTGGGDYEQYF. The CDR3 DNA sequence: TGTGCCAGCAGCCATCGAACAGGGGGGGGCGACTACGAGCAGTACTTC.

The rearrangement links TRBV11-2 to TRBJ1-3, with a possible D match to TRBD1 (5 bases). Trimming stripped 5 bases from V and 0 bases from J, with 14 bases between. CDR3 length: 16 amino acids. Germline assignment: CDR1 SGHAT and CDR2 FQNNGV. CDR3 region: CASSRPEDNSGNTIYF. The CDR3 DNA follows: TGTGCCAGCAGCAGACCCGAGGACAACTCTGGAAACACCATATATTTT.

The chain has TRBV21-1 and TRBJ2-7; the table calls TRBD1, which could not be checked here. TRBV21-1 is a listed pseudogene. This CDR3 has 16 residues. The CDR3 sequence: CASSKHSGLLLYEQYF. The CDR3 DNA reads TGTGCCAGCAGCAAACACTCAGGGCTCCTCCTTTACGAGCAGTACTTC.

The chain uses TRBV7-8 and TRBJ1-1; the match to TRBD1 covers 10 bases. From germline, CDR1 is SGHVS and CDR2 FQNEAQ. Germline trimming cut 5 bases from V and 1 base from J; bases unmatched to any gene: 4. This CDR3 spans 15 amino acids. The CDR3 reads CASSPRTGGNTEAFF. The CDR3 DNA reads TGTGCCAGCAGCCCCCGGACAGGGGGGAACACTGAAGCTTTCTTT.

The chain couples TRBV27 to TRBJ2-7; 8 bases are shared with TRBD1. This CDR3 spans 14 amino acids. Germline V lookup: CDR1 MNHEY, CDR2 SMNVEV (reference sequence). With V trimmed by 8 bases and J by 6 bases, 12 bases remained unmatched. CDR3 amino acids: CASSRTGKDLEQYF. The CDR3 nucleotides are TGTGCCAGCTCACGGACAGGGAAAGACCTCGAGCAGTACTTC.

In DNA, the CDR3 is TGTGCCAGCAGTCCCCCTACAGGGAGGGGTAACTTGAAAGCTTTCTTT. It translates to CASSPPTGRGNLKAFF. The chain uses TRBV11-2 and TRBJ1-1; a weak D match, TRBD1 (6 bases). CDR3 length: 16 residues. CDR1 is SGHAT, CDR2 FQNNGV, per germline. V lost 6 bases and J lost 9, with 26 bases in between.

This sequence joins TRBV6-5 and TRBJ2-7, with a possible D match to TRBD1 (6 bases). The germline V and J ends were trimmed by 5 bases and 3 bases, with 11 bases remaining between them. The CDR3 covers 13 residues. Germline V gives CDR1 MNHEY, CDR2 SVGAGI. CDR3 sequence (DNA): TGTGCCAGCAGTACCGGGACAATCTACGAGCAGTACTTC. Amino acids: CASSTGTIYEQYF.

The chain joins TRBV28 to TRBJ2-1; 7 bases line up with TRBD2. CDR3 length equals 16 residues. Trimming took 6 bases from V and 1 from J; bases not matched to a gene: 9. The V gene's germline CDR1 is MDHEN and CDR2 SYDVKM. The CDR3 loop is CASSRGGDPSYNEQFF. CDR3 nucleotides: TGTGCCAGCAGCCGCGGGGGAGACCCTTCCTACAATGAGCAGTTCTTC.

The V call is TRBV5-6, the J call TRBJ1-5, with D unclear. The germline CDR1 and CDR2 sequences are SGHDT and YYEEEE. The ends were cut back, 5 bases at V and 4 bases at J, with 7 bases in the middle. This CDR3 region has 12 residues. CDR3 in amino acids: CASSSRNQPQHF. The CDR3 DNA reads TGTGCCAGCAGTTCCAGGAATCAGCCCCAGCATTTT.